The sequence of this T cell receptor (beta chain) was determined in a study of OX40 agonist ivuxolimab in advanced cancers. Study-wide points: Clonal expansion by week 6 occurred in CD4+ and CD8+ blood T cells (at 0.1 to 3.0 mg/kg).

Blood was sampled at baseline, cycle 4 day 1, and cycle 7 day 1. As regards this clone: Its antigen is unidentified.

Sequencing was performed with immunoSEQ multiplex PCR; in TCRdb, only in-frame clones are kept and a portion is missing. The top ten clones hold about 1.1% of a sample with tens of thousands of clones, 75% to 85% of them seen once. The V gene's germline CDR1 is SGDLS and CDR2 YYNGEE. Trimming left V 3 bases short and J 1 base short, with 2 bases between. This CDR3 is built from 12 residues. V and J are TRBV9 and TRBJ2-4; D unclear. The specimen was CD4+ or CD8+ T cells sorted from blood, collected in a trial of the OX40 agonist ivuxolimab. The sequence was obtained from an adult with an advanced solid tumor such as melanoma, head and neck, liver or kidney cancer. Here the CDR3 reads CASSGAKNIQYF. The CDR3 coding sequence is TGTGCCAGCAGCGGGGCCAAAAACATTCAGTACTTC.